One sample yielded the 22 T cell receptor beta chains listed below, sequenced in a study of blood T cell repertoires in COVID-19. Sequencing used immunoSEQ multiplex PCR; TCRdb keeps in-frame clones, though not all of them. The top ten hold approximately 3.1% of the sample, which has around 300,000 clones, over 70% seen once. Sequenced input: peripheral blood. The receptors were gathered from a man under 40 with active or convalescent COVID-19.

V and J are TRBV3-1 (or the pseudogene TRBV3-2) and TRBJ1-5; D is undetermined. Germline assignment: CDR1 LGHDT and CDR2 YNNKEL (reference sequence). The length of the CDR3 is 15 residues. V lost 1 base to trimming and J lost 7 bases, with 14 bases between them. In DNA form, the CDR3 reads TGTGCCAGCAGCCAAGGAGGAGGCATGATGCAGCCCCAGCATTTT. Translation: CASSQGGGMMQPQHF.

This clone was observed once. The V and J genes are TRBV14 and TRBJ2-1, with D tentatively TRBD2 (6 bases). Trimming took off 1 base at V and 5 bases at J, with 12 bases between the two ends. The CDR3 is made up of 15 amino acids. Germline CDR1 and CDR2: SGHDN and FVKESK. The CDR3 nucleotides read TGTGCCAGCAGCCAAGTGATGGGGGGACACAATGAGCAGTTCTTC. As protein: CASSQVMGGHNEQFF.

The J gene is TRBJ1-1, the V gene TRBV2; 10 bases are a match to TRBD1. V lost 6 bases and J lost 6; bases outside the gene matches: 13. CDR1 is SNHLY, CDR2 FYNNEI, per germline. CDR3 length: 16 residues. The CDR3 loop reads CASRLTVTGGSSEAFF. The CDR3 coding sequence is TGTGCCAGCAGACTTACCGTGACAGGGGGCAGCTCTGAAGCTTTCTTT. The variable domain in full, with the rest retrieved from reference TRBV2 and TRBJ1-1, is EPEVTQTPSHQVTQMGQEVILRCVPISNHLYFYWYRQILGQKVEFLVSFYNNEISEKSEIFDDQFSVERPDGSNFTLKIRSTKLEDSAMYFCASRLTVTGGSSEAFFGQGTRLTVV.

The V and J genes are TRBV28 and TRBJ1-1, with D unresolved. V dropped 7 bases and J dropped 5 bases, with 11 bases sitting between them. CDR3 length equals 12 residues. Germline loops: CDR1 MDHEN, CDR2 SYDVKM. In DNA form, the CDR3 reads TGTGCCAGCAAGCTAGGAAGGACTGAAGCTTTCTTT. It codes for CASKLGRTEAFF.

In its sample, this clone was seen once. The chain uses TRBV6-5 and TRBJ2-5, with D perhaps matching TRBD2 (6 bases). Per germline, CDR1 MNHEY and CDR2 SVGAGI. The CDR3 is made up of 12 amino acids. The ends were cut back, 6 bases at V and 4 bases at J, with 9 bases in the middle. CDR3 region: CASRGRRETQYF. The DNA for the CDR3 is TGTGCCAGCAGAGGGAGGAGAGAGACCCAGTACTTC.

The table lists this clone with a few counts. The J gene is TRBJ1-2, the V gene TRBV6-5; D may be TRBD1 (6 bases). CDR3 length: 15 residues. Trimming removed 5 bases at V and 2 bases at J, with 15 bases between. CDR1 MNHEY and CDR2 SVGAGI come from the germline V gene. The CDR3 is CASSTQGPRNYGYTF. The CDR3 region has the DNA TGTGCCAGCAGTACACAGGGTCCTCGGAACTATGGCTACACCTTC.

This rearrangement joins TRBV14 to TRBJ1-6; 8 bases are a match to TRBD1. Germline V CDR1 and CDR2: SGHDN, FVKESK. V was pared by 5 bases and J by 10 bases, with 16 bases of the junction left unmatched. This CDR3 contains 17 residues. The CDR3 reads CASSFGQGMLRRSPLHF. Here the CDR3 DNA reads TGTGCCAGCAGCTTCGGACAGGGAATGCTAAGGCGATCACCCCTCCACTTT.

The chain couples TRBV12-5 to TRBJ2-2; the D gene is possibly TRBD2 (7 bases). V gave up 4 bases and J gave up 2 bases, with 14 bases separating them. The CDR3 runs to 16 residues. The germline V gene encodes CDR1 LGHNT and CDR2 FRNRAP. As DNA, the CDR3 is TGTGCTAGTGGTTACTGGGAGGGGGTTAACACCGGGGAGCTGTTTTTT. This encodes CASGYWEGVNTGELFF.

V usage is TRBV9 and J usage is TRBJ2-1; TRBD2 aligns across 8 bases. Trimming took 4 bases from V and 12 from J; bases not matched to a gene: 18. Germline V gene lookup returns CDR1 SGDLS and CDR2 YYNGEE. This CDR3 contains 16 residues. This CDR3 is CASSPPGGTRALGQFF. Here the CDR3 DNA reads TGTGCCAGCAGCCCACCCGGAGGGACTAGGGCCCTCGGGCAGTTCTTC.

The rearrangement uses TRBV2 and TRBJ1-1; TRBD1 matches at 9 bases. Germline CDR1 is SNHLY and CDR2 is FYNNEI. This CDR3 contains 14 residues. Trimming cost V 7 bases and J 8 bases; bases outside gene matches: 11. The DNA of the CDR3 is TGTGCCAGCATTCTTGCTGGACAGGGGTCGGAAGCTTTCTTT. This gives the protein CASILAGQGSEAFF. The variable domain in full, with the rest retrieved from reference TRBV2 and TRBJ1-1, is EPEVTQTPSHQVTQMGQEVILRCVPISNHLYFYWYRQILGQKVEFLVSFYNNEISEKSEIFDDQFSVERPDGSNFTLKIRSTKLEDSAMYFCASILAGQGSEAFFGQGTRLTVV.

This sequence joins TRBV27 and TRBJ1-1; D not certain. The CDR3 extends over 14 amino acids. CDR1 MNHEY and CDR2 SMNVEV come from the germline V gene (reference sequence). Trimming stripped 6 bases from V and 0 bases from J, with 11 bases between. CDR3 sequence: CASSPRSLNTEAFF. CDR3 coding DNA: TGTGCCAGCAGCCCCAGAAGTTTGAACACTGAAGCTTTCTTT.

The rearrangement joins TRBV30 to TRBJ1-4, with D possibly being TRBD1 (6 bases). The CDR3 has 15 amino acids. Germline CDR1 GTSNPN, CDR2 SVGIG (reference sequence). The germline V and J ends were trimmed by 0 bases and 8 bases, with 16 bases remaining between them. The CDR3 spells CAWSVRRRGYEKLFF. The CDR3 DNA follows: TGTGCCTGGAGTGTACGTCGCAGGGGTTACGAAAAACTGTTTTTT.

This chain joins TRBV11-3 and TRBJ2-3, with D unclear. Germline CDR1 and CDR2: SGHNT and YENEEA. Trimming took off 2 bases at V and 6 bases at J, with 12 bases between the two ends. The CDR3 runs to 14 residues. The CDR3 loop reads CASSLRGADDTQYF. In nucleotides, the CDR3 is TGTGCCAGCAGCTTACGTGGAGCCGACGATACGCAGTATTTT.

This chain links TRBV7-9 with TRBJ2-7, with 7 bases fitting TRBD2. Losses at the gene ends were 1 base for V and 0 bases for J; bases not matched to a gene: 3. This CDR3 spans 15 amino acids. The V gene's germline CDR1 is SEHNR and CDR2 FQNEAQ (reference sequence). The CDR3 DNA follows: TGTGCCAGCAGCTTAGTGGGAGGGCCCTCCTACGAGCAGTACTTC. Its protein product is CASSLVGGPSYEQYF. The full variable domain, in which reference TRBV7-9 and TRBJ2-7 provide the parts outside the CDR3, is DTGVSQNPRHKITKRGQNVTFRCDPISEHNRLYWYRQTLGQGPEFLTYFQNEAQLEKSRLLSDRFSAERPKGSFSTLEIQRTEQGDSAMYLCASSLVGGPSYEQYFGPGTRLTVT.

This clone was picked up one time. V gene TRBV19 combines with J gene TRBJ2-7, with no clear D. Germline V CDR1 and CDR2: LNHDA, SQIVND (reference sequence). Trimming removed 1 base at V and 3 bases at J, with 7 bases between. The CDR3 length is 13 residues. CDR3 residues: CASSIGLNYEQYF. CDR3 nucleotides: TGTGCCAGTAGTATAGGACTGAACTACGAGCAGTACTTC.

This clone was seen a few times. V usage is TRBV24-1 and J usage is TRBJ1-4; 8 bases agree with TRBD1. V shed 2 bases and J 5 bases; nucleotides not matched to a gene: 3. The CDR3 loop spans 15 amino acids. Germline V gene sequence: CDR1 KGHDR, CDR2 SFDVKD. The CDR3 nucleotides are TGTGCCACCAGTGATTCATGGACAGGGAATGAAAAACTGTTTTTT. It is translated as CATSDSWTGNEKLFF.

This clone was seen just once. This chain links TRBV21-1 with TRBJ2-7; the tabulated D call, TRBD1, remains unverified against the DNA. TRBV21-1 is termed a pseudogene. The CDR3 runs to 15 residues. This CDR3 reads CASSKNSGQTYEQYF. The CDR3 bases are TGTGCCAGCAGCAAAAATTCGGGACAGACTTACGAGCAGTACTTC.

Concerning this clone itself: The same CDR3 can be traced to other DNA sequences in this sample. The rearrangement links TRBV6-5 to TRBJ1-1, with 7 bases lining up with TRBD1. Germline values: CDR1 MNHEY, CDR2 SVGAGI. Trimming took 6 bases from V and 0 from J; bases not matched to a gene: 1. The CDR3 sequence is 13 residues long. CDR3 region: CASRDRVNTEAFF. In DNA form, the CDR3 reads TGTGCCAGCAGAGACAGGGTGAACACTGAAGCTTTCTTT.

The sample holds a few counts of this clone. Other DNA sequences from this sample encode an identical CDR3 as well. This chain joins TRBV7-2 and TRBJ2-7; 9 nucleotides match TRBD2. The V gene's germline CDR1 is SGHTA and CDR2 FQGNSA. J lost 6 bases, V lost 3 bases, and 9 bases had no gene match. This CDR3 has 15 residues. CDR3 coding DNA: TGTGCCAGCAGCTTTTCTAGCGGGGTCCGCGGCGAGCAGTACTTC. It yields the protein CASSFSSGVRGEQYF. Looking up the rest from reference TRBV7-2 and TRBJ2-7 gives the full variable domain: GAGVSQSPSNKVTEKGKDVELRCDPISGHTALYWYRQSLGQGLEFLIYFQGNSAPDKSGLPSDRFSAERTGGSVSTLTIQRTQQEDSAVYLCASSFSSGVRGEQYFGPGTRLTVT.

The chain uses TRBV5-5 and TRBJ2-3, with 14 bases aligning to TRBD2. Germline trimming cut 2 bases from V and 3 bases from J; bases unmatched to any gene: 8. The CDR3 consists of 18 residues. Germline CDR1 and CDR2: SGHKS and YYEKEE (reference sequence). The DNA for the CDR3 is TGTGCCAGCAGCTTCCGACTAGCGGGGGGGCCGGGTACAGATACGCAGTATTTT. Residues: CASSFRLAGGPGTDTQYF.

The gene calls are TRBV7-2 and TRBJ1-2; 8 bases agree with TRBD1. The germline V gene encodes CDR1 SGHTA and CDR2 FQGNSA. Unmatched junction bases numbered 8, after V lost 4 bases and J lost 7 bases. The CDR3 is made up of 14 amino acids. The CDR3 spells CASSSTGEGLGYTF. The CDR3, as DNA: TGTGCCAGCAGCTCGACAGGGGAAGGGCTTGGCTACACCTTC.

The rearrangement joins TRBV11-3 to TRBJ2-7, with a possible D match to TRBD1 (5 bases). Germline assignment: CDR1 SGHNT and CDR2 YENEEA. The V and J ends lost 3 bases and 4 bases respectively, with 13 bases between them. The CDR3 runs to 14 residues. For the CDR3, the DNA is TGTGCCAGCAGCTTGCAACCGGACACATACGAGCAGTACTTC. Translated, it gives CASSLQPDTYEQYF.